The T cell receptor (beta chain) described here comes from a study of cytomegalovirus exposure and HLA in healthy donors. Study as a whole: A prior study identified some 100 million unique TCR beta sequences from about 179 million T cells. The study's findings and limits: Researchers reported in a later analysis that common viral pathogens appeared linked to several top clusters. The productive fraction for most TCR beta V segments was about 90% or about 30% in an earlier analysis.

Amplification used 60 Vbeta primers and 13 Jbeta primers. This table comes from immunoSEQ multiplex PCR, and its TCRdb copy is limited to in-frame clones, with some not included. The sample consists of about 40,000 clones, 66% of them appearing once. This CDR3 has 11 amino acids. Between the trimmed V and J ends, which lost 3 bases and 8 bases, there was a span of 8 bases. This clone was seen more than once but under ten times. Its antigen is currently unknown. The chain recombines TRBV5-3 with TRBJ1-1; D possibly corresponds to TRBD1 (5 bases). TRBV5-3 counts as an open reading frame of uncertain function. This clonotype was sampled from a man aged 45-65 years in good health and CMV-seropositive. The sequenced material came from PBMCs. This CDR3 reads CARSSNREAFF. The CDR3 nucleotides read TGTGCCAGAAGCTCCAACAGGGAAGCTTTCTTT.